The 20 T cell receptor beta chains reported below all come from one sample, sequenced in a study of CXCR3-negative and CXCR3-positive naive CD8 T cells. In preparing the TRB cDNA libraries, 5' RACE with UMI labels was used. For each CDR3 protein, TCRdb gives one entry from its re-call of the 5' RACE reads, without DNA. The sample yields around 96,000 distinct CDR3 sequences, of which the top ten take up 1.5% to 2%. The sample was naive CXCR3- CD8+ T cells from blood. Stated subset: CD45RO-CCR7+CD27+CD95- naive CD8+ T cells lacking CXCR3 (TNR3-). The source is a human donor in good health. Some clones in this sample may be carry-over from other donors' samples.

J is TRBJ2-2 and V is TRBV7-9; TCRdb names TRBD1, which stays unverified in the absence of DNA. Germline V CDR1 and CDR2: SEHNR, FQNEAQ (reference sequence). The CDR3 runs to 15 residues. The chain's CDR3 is CASSLVSWPGDWLFF. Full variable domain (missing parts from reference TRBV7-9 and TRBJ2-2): DTGVSQNPRHKITKRGQNVTFRCDPISEHNRLYWYRQTLGQGPEFLTYFQNEAQLEKSRLLSDRFSAERPKGSFSTLEIQRTEQGDSAMYLCASSLVSWPGDWLFFGEGSRLTVL.

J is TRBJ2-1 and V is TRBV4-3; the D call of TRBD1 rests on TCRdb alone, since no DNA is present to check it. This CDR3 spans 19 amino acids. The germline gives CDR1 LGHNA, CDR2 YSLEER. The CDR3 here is CASSQGPARDRGDSNEQFF.

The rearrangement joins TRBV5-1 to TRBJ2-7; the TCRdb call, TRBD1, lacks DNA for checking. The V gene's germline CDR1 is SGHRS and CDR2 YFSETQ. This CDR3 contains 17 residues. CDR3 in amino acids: CASSPPSTGQGSYEQYF.

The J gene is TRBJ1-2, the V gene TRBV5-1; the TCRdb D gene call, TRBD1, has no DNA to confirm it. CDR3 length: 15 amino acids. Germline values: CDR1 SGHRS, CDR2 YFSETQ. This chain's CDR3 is CASSNIGGGPYGYTF.

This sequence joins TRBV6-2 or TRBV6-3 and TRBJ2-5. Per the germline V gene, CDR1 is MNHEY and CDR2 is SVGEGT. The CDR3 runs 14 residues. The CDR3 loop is CASSYFTSQETQYF.

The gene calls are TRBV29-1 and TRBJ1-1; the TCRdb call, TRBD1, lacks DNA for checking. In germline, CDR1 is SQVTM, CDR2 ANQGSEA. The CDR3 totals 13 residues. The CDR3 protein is CSVTPGQGTEAFF.

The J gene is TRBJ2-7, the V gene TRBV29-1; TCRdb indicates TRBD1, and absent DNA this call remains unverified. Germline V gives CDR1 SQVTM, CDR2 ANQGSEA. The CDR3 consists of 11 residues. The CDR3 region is CSVAGAYEQYF.

The CDR3 here is CASSLFKGLAGLSGELFF. The genes are TRBV28 and TRBJ2-2; checking the TCRdb D call of TRBD2 is not possible without DNA. Per the germline V gene, CDR1 is MDHEN and CDR2 is SYDVKM. The CDR3 has 18 amino acids.

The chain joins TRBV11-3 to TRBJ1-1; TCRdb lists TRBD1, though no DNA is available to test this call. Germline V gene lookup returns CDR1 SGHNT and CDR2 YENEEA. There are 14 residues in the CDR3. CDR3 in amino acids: CASSFRGANTEAFF.

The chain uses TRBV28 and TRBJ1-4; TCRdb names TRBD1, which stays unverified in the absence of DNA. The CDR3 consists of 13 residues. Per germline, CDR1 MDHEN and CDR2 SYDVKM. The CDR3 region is CASCVRGQGKLFF.

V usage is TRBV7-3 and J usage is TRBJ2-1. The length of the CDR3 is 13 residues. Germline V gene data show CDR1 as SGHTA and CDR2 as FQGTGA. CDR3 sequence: CASRQNSYDEQFF. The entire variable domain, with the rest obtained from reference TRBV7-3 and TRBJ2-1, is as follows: GAGVSQTPSNKVTEKGKYVELRCDPISGHTALYWYRQSLGQGPEFLIYFQGTGAADDSGLPNDRFFAVRPEGSVSTLKIQRTERGDSAVYLCASRQNSYDEQFFGPGTRLTVL.

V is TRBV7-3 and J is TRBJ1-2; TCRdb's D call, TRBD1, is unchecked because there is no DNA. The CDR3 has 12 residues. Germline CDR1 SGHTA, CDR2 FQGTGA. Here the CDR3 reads CASSKTGQHYTF.

The CDR3 sequence: CASSQSAEAPAYNEKLFF. The V and J genes are TRBV5-6 and TRBJ1-4; TCRdb's D call, TRBD1, is unchecked because there is no DNA. CDR1 and CDR2 from the germline V gene are SGHDT and YYEEEE. The CDR3 sequence is 18 residues long.

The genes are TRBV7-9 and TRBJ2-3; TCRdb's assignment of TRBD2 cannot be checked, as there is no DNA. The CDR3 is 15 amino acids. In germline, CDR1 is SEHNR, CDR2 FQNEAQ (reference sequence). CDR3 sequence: CASSAGTRATDTQYF. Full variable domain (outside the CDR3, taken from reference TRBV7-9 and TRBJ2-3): DTGVSQNPRHKITKRGQNVTFRCDPISEHNRLYWYRQTLGQGPEFLTYFQNEAQLEKSRLLSDRFSAERPKGSFSTLEIQRTEQGDSAMYLCASSAGTRATDTQYFGPGTRLTVL.

The CDR3 is CASSYDGGYQETQYF. The chain links TRBV6-2 or TRBV6-3 to TRBJ2-5. CDR3 length: 15 amino acids. Germline loops: CDR1 MNHEY, CDR2 SVGEGT.

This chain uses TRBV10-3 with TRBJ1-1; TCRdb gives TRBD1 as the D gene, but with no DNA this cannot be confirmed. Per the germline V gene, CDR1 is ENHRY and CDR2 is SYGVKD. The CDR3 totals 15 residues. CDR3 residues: CAISNEQGLNTEAFF.

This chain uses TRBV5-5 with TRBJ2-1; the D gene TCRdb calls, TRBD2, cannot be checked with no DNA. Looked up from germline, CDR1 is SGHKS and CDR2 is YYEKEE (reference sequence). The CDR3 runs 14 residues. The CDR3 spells CASSFSGGADEQFF.

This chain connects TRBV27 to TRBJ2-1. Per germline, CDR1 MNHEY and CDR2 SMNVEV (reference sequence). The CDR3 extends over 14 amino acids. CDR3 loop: CASSLVSSYNEQFF.

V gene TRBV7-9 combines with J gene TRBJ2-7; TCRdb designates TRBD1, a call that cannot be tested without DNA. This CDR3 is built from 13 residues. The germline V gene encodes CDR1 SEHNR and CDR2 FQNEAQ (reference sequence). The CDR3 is CASSLTGASEQYF.

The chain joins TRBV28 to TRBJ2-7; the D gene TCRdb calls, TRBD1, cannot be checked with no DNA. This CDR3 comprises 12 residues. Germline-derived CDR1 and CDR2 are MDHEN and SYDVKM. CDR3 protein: CASSSPRYEQYF.